This T cell receptor (beta chain) was observed in a study of cytomegalovirus exposure and HLA in healthy donors. Researchers ran the PCR with 60 Vbeta and 13 Jbeta primers. Generated by immunoSEQ multiplex PCR, the TCRdb table keeps only in-frame clones and is missing some. This table holds about 120,000 clones, 80% to 85% found once. At collection, donors were nominally healthy, but unrecorded immune exposures were probable. This CDR3 contains 16 residues. CDR1 and CDR2 (germline): MDHEN, SYDVKM. With 2 bases clipped from V and 0 bases from J, the junction kept 4 bases outside the gene matches. V and J are TRBV28 and TRBJ1-3; 7 bases line up with TRBD1. Input material: PBMCs. The receptor comes from a man aged 30 to 45 in good health and CMV-seronegative. The CDR3 nucleotides are TGTGCCAGCAGTTTAGGGGGGACAGCCTCTGGAAACACCATATATTTT. Amino acid sequence: CASSLGGTASGNTIYF.